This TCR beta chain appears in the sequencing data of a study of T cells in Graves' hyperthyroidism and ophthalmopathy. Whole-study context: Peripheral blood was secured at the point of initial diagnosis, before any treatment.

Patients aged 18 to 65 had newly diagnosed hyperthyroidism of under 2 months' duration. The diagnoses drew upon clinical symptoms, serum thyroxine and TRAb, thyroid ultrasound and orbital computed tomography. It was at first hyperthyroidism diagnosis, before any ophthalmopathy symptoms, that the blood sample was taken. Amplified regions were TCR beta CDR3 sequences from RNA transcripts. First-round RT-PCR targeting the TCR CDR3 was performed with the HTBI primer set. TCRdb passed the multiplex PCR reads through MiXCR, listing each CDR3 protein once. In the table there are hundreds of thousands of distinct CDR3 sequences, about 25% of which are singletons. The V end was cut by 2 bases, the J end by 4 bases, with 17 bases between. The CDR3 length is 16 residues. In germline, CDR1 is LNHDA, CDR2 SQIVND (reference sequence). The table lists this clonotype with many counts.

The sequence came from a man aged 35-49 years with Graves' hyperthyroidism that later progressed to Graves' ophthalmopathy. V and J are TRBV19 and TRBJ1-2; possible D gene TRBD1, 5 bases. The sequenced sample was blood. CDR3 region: CASSILGGGSSYGYTF. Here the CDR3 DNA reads TGTGCCAGTAGTATACTAGGCGGGGGGTCGAGCTATGGCTACACCTTC. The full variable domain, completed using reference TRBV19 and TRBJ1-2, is DGGITQSPKYLFRKEGQNVTLSCEQNLNHDAMYWYRQDPGQGLRLIYYSQIVNDFQKGDIAEGYSVSREKKESFPLTVTSAQKNPTAFYLCASSILGGGSSYGYTFGSGTRLTVV.